This is a list of T cell receptor beta chains from one sample in a study of T cell responses to AZD1222 COVID-19 vaccine. TCRdb keeps only in-frame clones here, not all; method: immunoSEQ multiplex PCR. The sample gives about 160,000 clones, approximately 90% of which show up once; 1.5% is in the top ten. The sequenced sample was peripheral blood, obtained on day 0 of AZD1222 vaccination. These receptor sequences come from an adult in good health. Each CDR3 is given with its conserved first and last residue. D genes are given only for firm matches. The size field is filled for only some rows; it gives once, few, many or a size class.

size: .
J: TRBJ1-5
V: TRBV6-2/TRBV6-3
D: .
CDR3: CASSLQGSNQPQHF
DNA: TGTGCCAGCAGTTTACAGGGCTCTAATCAGCCCCAGCATTTT

size: .
J: TRBJ1-1
V: TRBV12-3/TRBV12-4
D: TRBD1
CDR3: CASGQGNTEAFF
DNA: TGTGCCTCGGGACAGGGGAACACTGAAGCTTTCTTT

size: .
J: TRBJ1-2
V: TRBV19
D: TRBD1
CDR3: CASSIQGANYGYTF
DNA: TGTGCCAGTAGTATCCAGGGGGCCAACTATGGCTACACCTTC

size: .
J: TRBJ2-4
V: TRBV11-3
D: TRBD2
CDR3: CASSLVAGGSNIQYF
DNA: TGTGCCAGCAGCTTAGTAGCGGGGGGTTCAAACATTCAGTACTTC

size: .
J: TRBJ1-5
V: TRBV19
D: TRBD1
CDR3: CASSPWTGGSNQPQHF
DNA: TGTGCCAGTAGTCCATGGACAGGGGGTAGCAATCAGCCCCAGCATTTT

size: .
J: TRBJ1-2
V: TRBV19
D: .
CDR3: CASKRTANYGYTF
DNA: TGTGCCAGTAAAAGAACAGCTAACTATGGCTACACCTTC

size: .
J: TRBJ2-1
V: TRBV28
D: TRBD2
CDR3: CASSSPAGGRHEQFF
DNA: TGTGCCAGCAGTTCGCCAGCGGGGGGGCGGCATGAGCAGTTCTTC

size: .
J: TRBJ1-6
V: TRBV30
D: .
CDR3: CAWDFRGNSPLHF
DNA: TGTGCCTGGGATTTCAGGGGTAATTCACCCCTCCACTTT

size: .
J: TRBJ1-1
V: TRBV5-4
D: .
CDR3: CASSLEWDGTEAFF
DNA: TGTGCCAGCAGCTTGGAGTGGGATGGCACTGAAGCTTTCTTT

size: .
J: TRBJ1-6
V: TRBV2
D: .
CDR3: CASSARRASSYNSPLHF
DNA: TGTGCCAGCAGTGCTAGGAGAGCCAGCTCCTATAATTCACCCCTCCACTTT

size: once
J: TRBJ2-7
V: TRBV7-8
D: .
CDR3: CASSLGPGDYEQYF
DNA: TGTGCCAGCAGCTTAGGACCAGGGGACTACGAGCAGTACTTC

size: .
J: TRBJ1-4
V: TRBV28
D: .
CDR3: CASREGSGVLGEKLFF
DNA: TGTGCCAGCAGAGAAGGATCAGGGGTTTTAGGTGAAAAACTGTTTTTT

size: .
J: TRBJ1-2
V: TRBV6-5
D: .
CDR3: CASSYSGPPYGYTF
DNA: TGTGCCAGCAGTTACTCTGGACCCCCTTATGGCTACACCTTC

size: .
J: TRBJ1-6
V: TRBV19
D: TRBD1
CDR3: CASSRDRANNSPLHF
DNA: TGTGCCAGTAGTAGGGACAGAGCGAATAATTCACCCCTCCACTTT

size: .
J: TRBJ1-3
V: TRBV7-2
D: .
CDR3: CASRGWGSRSGNTIYF
DNA: TGTGCCAGCAGGGGATGGGGGTCCCGCTCTGGAAACACCATATATTTT

size: .
J: TRBJ1-6
V: TRBV5-4
D: .
CDR3: CASSSNILPNSPLHF
DNA: TGTGCCAGCAGTTCTAATATCCTCCCGAATTCACCCCTCCACTTT

size: .
J: TRBJ1-5
V: TRBV7-9
D: .
CDR3: CASSLARGSHF
DNA: TGTGCCAGCAGCTTAGCGAGGGGTTCACATTTT

size: once
J: TRBJ2-3
V: TRBV24-1
D: TRBD1
CDR3: CATSDLLPGQGTDTQYF
DNA: TGTGCCACCAGTGACCTCCTACCGGGACAGGGGACAGATACGCAGTATTTT

size: .
J: TRBJ2-3
V: TRBV6-6
D: .
CDR3: CASSYSEPGDTQYF
DNA: TGTGCCAGCAGTTACTCGGAACCGGGAGATACGCAGTATTTT